This T cell receptor (beta chain) was sequenced in a study of STAT5B mutations in CD4+ large granular lymphocyte leukemia. Regarding this clone: Its specificity is not known.

The V gene's germline CDR1 is ENHRY and CDR2 SYGVKD. V shed 2 bases and J shed 3 bases, with 7 bases lying between them. The CDR3 contains 13 residues. Profiling relied on immunoSEQ multiplex PCR, and the TCRdb table lists in-frame clones only, not all of them. Of 20,000 to 25,000 clones listed, roughly three quarters are singletons. Broader study findings: TRBV06-family usage was enriched in top patient clones (8/27) versus controls (2/35).

Sequencing used CD4+ T cells from blood buffy coats. The rearrangement uses TRBV10-3 and TRBJ2-5; D uncertain. This TCR came from a human donor in good health. CDR3 loop: CAISEVREETQYF. In nucleotides, the CDR3 is TGTGCCATCAGTGAGGTCAGAGAAGAGACCCAGTACTTC.